Reported below is one TCR beta chain. For unsorted PBMC, roughly 0.3 ug DNA per replicate equaled about 30,000 T cell genomes. On ten immunoSEQ deep assay plates, unsorted PBMC DNA was sequenced. Original analysis: Filtering differed, since immunoSEQ gave only junction sequences and no quality scores. Assay: immunoSEQ multiplex PCR; the TCRdb copy retains only in-frame clones and omits some. That table supplies the V and J calls and clone size; D and trimming were determined from the DNA. Of 520,000 or so clones in the sample, roughly 78% were seen once. These data are taken from a study of shared clonotypes between healthy human individuals. The CDR3 has 16 amino acids. Unmatched junction bases numbered 5, after V lost 2 bases and J lost 4 bases. Germline V gives CDR1 SGDLS, CDR2 YYNGEE. Donors, healthy HIV-negative adults, lacked recent acute infections or vaccinations.

The specimen sequenced was PBMCs. The source is a woman between 40 and 50 years old in good health. Some clones in this sample may be carry-over from other donors' samples. The chain has TRBV9 and TRBJ2-1, with TRBD2 matching 11 bases. This CDR3 is CASSVIGLAGYNEQFF. The CDR3 bases are TGTGCCAGCAGCGTGATCGGACTAGCGGGTTACAATGAGCAGTTCTTC.